This passage covers 30 T cell receptor beta chains from one sample sequenced in a study of blood T cell repertoires in COVID-19. Measured with immunoSEQ multiplex PCR; TCRdb has only the in-frame clones, and not every one. The repertoire includes 130,000 to 150,000 clones, around 84% of them detected once, and about 10% sits in the top ten. The sequenced sample was peripheral blood. The receptors stem from a man in his 60s with active or convalescent COVID-19.

This clone has just a few counts. Here the CDR3 reads CASSFQGSPHQPQHF. The CDR3, as DNA: TGTGCCAGCAGCTTCCAGGGGTCCCCCCATCAGCCCCAGCATTTT. The rearrangement links TRBV7-8 to TRBJ1-5, with D possibly TRBD1 on 6 matching bases. CDR3 size: 15 residues. V lost 3 bases, J lost 5 bases, and 14 bases lay in between. Germline assignment: CDR1 SGHVS and CDR2 FQNEAQ.

This chain links TRBV7-9 with TRBJ2-2; D not certain. The germline CDR1 and CDR2 sequences are SEHNR and FQNEAQ (reference sequence). This CDR3 contains 13 residues. V was shortened by 2 bases and J by 6 bases, with 7 bases between the two germline ends. The CDR3 is CASSLLAAGELFF. CDR3 sequence (DNA): TGTGCCAGCAGCTTATTGGCGGCCGGGGAGCTGTTTTTT.

The genes are TRBV9 and TRBJ1-2; TRBD1 might be the D (6 bases). Germline-derived CDR1 and CDR2 are SGDLS and YYNGEE. CDR3 length: 15 residues. Trimming shortened V by 0 bases and J by 4 bases, and 13 bases separated the two germline ends. CDR3: CASSVGSGAAYGYTF. The CDR3 nucleotides read TGTGCCAGCAGCGTAGGGTCAGGGGCAGCCTATGGCTACACCTTC.

The rearrangement joins TRBV5-1 to TRBJ2-3, with TRBD2 matching over 8 bases. V was clipped by 0 bases and J by 0 bases; unmatched bases: 3. This CDR3 spans 16 amino acids. Germline lookup yields CDR1 SGHRS and CDR2 YFSETQ. The CDR3 DNA follows: TGCGCCAGCAGCTTGGCGCCTAGCGGGAGCACAGATACGCAGTATTTT. The encoded protein is CASSLAPSGSTDTQYF.

This clone was seen repeatedly, ten times or more. The rearrangement joins TRBV11-3 to TRBJ2-7, with D possibly being TRBD1 (6 bases). This CDR3 comprises 15 residues. Trimming stripped 1 base from V and 1 base from J, with 11 bases between. CDR1 is SGHNT and CDR2 is YENEEA in the germline V gene. In nucleotides, the CDR3 is TGTGCCAGCAGCTTAGGGGTACAGGGTTCCTACGAGCAGTACGTC. Encoded protein: CASSLGVQGSYEQYV.

This sequence joins TRBV30 and TRBJ2-1; D is possibly TRBD2 (7 bases). V gave up 0 bases and J gave up 0 bases, with 18 bases separating them. This CDR3 has 18 residues. CDR1 GTSNPN and CDR2 SVGIG come from the germline V gene (reference sequence). The CDR3 protein is CAWSVGGAALHSYNEQFF. The DNA for the CDR3 is TGTGCCTGGAGTGTAGGGGGGGCCGCCCTACACTCCTACAATGAGCAGTTCTTC. The whole variable domain, remainder taken from reference TRBV30 and TRBJ2-1, is SQTIHQWPATLVQPVGSPLSLECTVEGTSNPNLYWYRQAAGRGLQLLFYSVGIGQISSEVPQNLSASRPQDRQFILSSKKLLLSDSGFYLCAWSVGGAALHSYNEQFFGPGTRLTVL.

The rearrangement links TRBV11-3 to TRBJ2-2, with TRBD1 as a possible D gene (5 bases). This CDR3 is built from 16 residues. V was trimmed by 0 bases and J by 1 base, leaving 9 bases between them. Germline V gene lookup returns CDR1 SGHNT and CDR2 YENEEA. The CDR3 DNA reads TGTGCCAGCAGCTTAGATGTGACAGTGAACACCGGGGAGCTGTTTTTT. Translating gives CASSLDVTVNTGELFF.

J is TRBJ1-5 and V is TRBV18, with a possible D match to TRBD1 (6 bases). V gave up 3 bases and J gave up 2 bases, with 20 bases separating them. The germline V gene encodes CDR1 KGHSH and CDR2 LQKENI. CDR3 length: 18 residues. The CDR3 sequence: CASSPGMGARSGNQPQHF. Written as DNA, the CDR3 is TGTGCCAGCTCACCCGGTATGGGGGCGCGAAGTGGCAATCAGCCCCAGCATTTT.

The V and J genes are TRBV6-5 and TRBJ1-1; the match to TRBD1 covers 8 bases. Germline-derived CDR1 and CDR2 are MNHEY and SVGAGI. The ends lost 6 bases at V and 1 base at J; junction bases unmatched: 4. This CDR3 comprises 14 residues. For the CDR3, the DNA is TGTGCCAGCAGGAGGACAGGGACGAACACTGAAGCTTTCTTT. It is translated as CASRRTGTNTEAFF.

The rearrangement joins TRBV5-1 to TRBJ2-5, with 10 bases matching TRBD2. Germline V gives CDR1 SGHRS, CDR2 YFSETQ. J gave up 3 bases and V 0 bases, and 5 bases lay outside the gene matches. CDR3 length equals 16 residues. CDR3 in DNA: TGCGCCAGCAGCTTGGGGGCTAGCGGGGGAAAAGAGACCCAGTACTTC. As protein: CASSLGASGGKETQYF.

The chain joins TRBV4-3 to TRBJ2-2; TRBD1 agrees at 9 bases. Germline V gene lookup returns CDR1 LGHNA and CDR2 YSLEER. This CDR3 region has 16 residues. Trimming took 3 bases from V and 4 from J; bases not matched to a gene: 6. DNA for the CDR3: TGCGCCAGCAGCCAGACCGGGACAGGGTCCACCGGGGAGCTGTTTTTT. Its protein product is CASSQTGTGSTGELFF.

This chain links TRBV10-1 with TRBJ2-3; tentative D call: TRBD2 (6 bases). There are 14 residues in the CDR3. Per germline, CDR1 WNHNN and CDR2 SYGVQD (reference sequence). V was shortened by 6 bases and J by 0 bases, with 10 bases between the two germline ends. Here the CDR3 DNA reads TGCGCCAGCAGCCAACTAGCAAGCACAGATACGCAGTATTTT. Its protein is CASSQLASTDTQYF.

The chain carries TRBV3-1 (or the pseudogene TRBV3-2) and TRBJ1-6; TRBD1 aligns across 9 bases. J gave up 12 bases and V 1 base, and 7 bases lay outside the gene matches. CDR1 is LGHDT, CDR2 YNNKEL, per germline (reference sequence). The CDR3 spans 15 residues. This CDR3 is CASSQGTATGGPLHF. The CDR3 DNA reads as TGTGCCAGCAGCCAAGGGACCGCGACAGGGGGACCCCTCCACTTT.

The genes are TRBV28 and TRBJ1-1; 7 nucleotides align to TRBD1. The CDR3 runs to 15 residues. Germline lookup yields CDR1 MDHEN and CDR2 SYDVKM. V shed 7 bases and J 5 bases; nucleotides not matched to a gene: 13. CDR3 sequence reads: CASTPEGARRTEAFF. DNA of the CDR3: TGTGCCAGCACTCCGGAGGGGGCGCGGCGAACTGAAGCTTTCTTT.

A few counts support this clone. The chain is built from TRBV10-1 and TRBJ2-1, with a weak D call TRBD1 (6 bases). From germline, CDR1 is WNHNN and CDR2 SYGVQD (reference sequence). V lost 5 bases and J lost 6, with 14 bases in between. This CDR3 comprises 14 residues. CDR3 region: CASSNEQGSNEQFF. The DNA of the CDR3 is TGCGCCAGCAGTAATGAACAGGGCTCCAATGAGCAGTTCTTC.

The V and J genes are TRBV6-5 and TRBJ1-1; 7 nucleotides agree with TRBD1. The CDR3 loop spans 14 amino acids. J gave up 5 bases and V 6 bases, and 9 bases lay outside the gene matches. Germline V gene lookup returns CDR1 MNHEY and CDR2 SVGAGI. This CDR3 reads CASRPDRVGTEAFF. The CDR3 nucleotides are TGTGCCAGCAGACCCGACAGGGTAGGGACTGAAGCTTTCTTT.

The V gene is TRBV2, the J gene TRBJ2-7; 8 nucleotides match TRBD1. Trimming took 3 bases from V and 4 from J; bases not matched to a gene: 5. Per germline, CDR1 SNHLY and CDR2 FYNNEI. This CDR3 region has 14 residues. This CDR3 reads CASSDWTGLYEQYV. The DNA of the CDR3 is TGTGCCAGCAGTGATTGGACAGGGCTTTACGAGCAGTACGTC.

The chain employs TRBV28 and TRBJ1-5; D perhaps matches TRBD1 (6 bases). The CDR3 has 14 amino acids. CDR1 MDHEN and CDR2 SYDVKM come from the germline V gene. The germline V and J ends were trimmed by 2 bases and 6 bases, with 11 bases remaining between them. CDR3 coding DNA: TGTGCCAGCAGTTTAATCAGGGGCCCTCAGCCCCAGCATTTT. This gives the protein CASSLIRGPQPQHF.

The V and J genes are TRBV2 and TRBJ2-2; tentative D call: TRBD1 (5 bases). CDR1 SNHLY and CDR2 FYNNEI come from the germline V gene. The CDR3 consists of 20 residues. V lost 1 base to trimming and J lost 6 bases, with 27 bases between them. CDR3 in amino acids: CASSEDRPSLRGYAPGELFF. The CDR3 DNA follows: TGTGCCAGCAGTGAAGATCGGCCGAGTTTAAGGGGATATGCACCCGGGGAGCTGTTTTTT.

V is TRBV12-3 or TRBV12-4 and J is TRBJ2-7; D remains unclear. The V end was cut by 4 bases, the J end by 6 bases, with 10 bases between. CDR3 length equals 12 residues. CDR3: CASSWAPSEQYF. The CDR3 bases are TGTGCCAGCAGTTGGGCCCCCTCCGAGCAGTACTTC.

The V gene is TRBV7-9, the J gene TRBJ1-1; no firm D call. The CDR3 sequence is 8 residues long. V lost 2 bases and J 14 bases, leaving 3 bases between the germline ends. Germline lookup yields CDR1 SEHNR and CDR2 FQNEAQ (reference sequence). This chain's CDR3 is CASSLLFF. DNA of the CDR3: TGTGCCAGCAGCTTACTATTCTTT.

The rearrangement uses TRBV6-5 and TRBJ2-7, with 7 bases matching TRBD1. V lost 5 bases, J lost 0 bases, and 7 bases stayed unmatched. Germline values: CDR1 MNHEY, CDR2 SVGAGI. The CDR3 is made up of 15 amino acids. The CDR3 DNA reads as TGTGCCAGCAGTACAGACAGGGCCAGCTCCTACGAGCAGTACTTC. Translation: CASSTDRASSYEQYF.

The chain recombines TRBV18 with TRBJ1-5; perhaps TRBD1 as D (5 bases). From germline, CDR1 is KGHSH and CDR2 LQKENI. This CDR3 comprises 14 residues. The V end was cut by 2 bases, the J end by 7 bases, with 12 bases between. The CDR3 here is CASSPSGRRQPQHF. The CDR3 bases are TGTGCCAGCTCACCATCAGGGCGAAGACAGCCCCAGCATTTT.

This sequence joins TRBV25-1 and TRBJ2-5; possibly TRBD2 for D (5 bases). Trimming removed 11 bases at V and 7 bases at J, with 14 bases between. From germline, CDR1 is MGHDK and CDR2 SYGVNS. There are 11 residues in the CDR3. The CDR3: CAFGFEGTQYF. The CDR3 DNA is TGTGCCTTTGGTTTTGAGGGGACCCAGTACTTC.

V and J are TRBV11-3 and TRBJ2-3; tentatively, D is TRBD2 (6 bases). Germline lookup yields CDR1 SGHNT and CDR2 YENEEA. The CDR3 runs to 15 residues. V was pared by 2 bases and J by 4 bases, with 13 bases between. The CDR3 loop is CASSLLRGYSDTQYF. The CDR3, as DNA: TGTGCCAGCAGCTTACTTCGGGGGTACTCAGATACGCAGTATTTT.

V usage is TRBV6-5 and J usage is TRBJ2-1, with D possibly TRBD2 on 5 matching bases. Germline V gene sequence: CDR1 MNHEY, CDR2 SVGAGI. The CDR3 length is 13 residues. Between the trimmed V and J ends, which lost 7 bases and 0 bases, there was a span of 7 bases. Here the CDR3 DNA reads TGTGCCAGCATGAGCGGCTCCTACAATGAGCAGTTCTTC. This gives the protein CASMSGSYNEQFF.

This chain joins TRBV19 and TRBJ1-1, with D unclear. V was pared by 5 bases and J by 0 bases, with 10 bases between. Germline loops: CDR1 LNHDA, CDR2 SQIVND (reference sequence). The CDR3 sequence is 14 residues long. CDR3 in amino acids: CASSGGQLNTEAFF. CDR3 DNA: TGTGCCAGTAGTGGCGGGCAGCTGAACACTGAAGCTTTCTTT.

The chain recombines TRBV11-3 with TRBJ2-3, with 10 bases that match TRBD2. The ends lost 6 bases at V and 3 bases at J; junction bases unmatched: 6. The CDR3 is 15 residues long. Germline V gene sequence: CDR1 SGHNT, CDR2 YENEEA. The CDR3 nucleotides read TGTGCCAGCAGAGTTAGGGGACTAGCGACAGATACGCAGTATTTT. As protein: CASRVRGLATDTQYF.

The chain links TRBV27 to TRBJ2-3; TRBD2 matches 8 bases. The trim removed 4 bases at V and 1 base at J, leaving 7 bases unmatched. Germline assignment: CDR1 MNHEY and CDR2 SMNVEV (reference sequence). CDR3 length: 16 amino acids. CDR3 in DNA: TGTGCCAGCAGTTCTTTGGCGGGAGGACGCACAGATACGCAGTATTTT. Encoded protein: CASSSLAGGRTDTQYF.

This clone was detected once. This rearrangement joins TRBV6-5 to TRBJ1-6; D gene uncertain. Germline lookup yields CDR1 MNHEY and CDR2 SVGAGI. The ends were cut back, 11 bases at V and 7 bases at J, with 18 bases in the middle. The CDR3 totals 14 residues. The CDR3 region has the DNA TGTGCCTCCGGACTGGGAGGATTCAATTCACCCCTCCACTTT. Amino acids: CASGLGGFNSPLHF.